This TCR beta chain was observed in a study of blood T cell repertoires in COVID-19. The wider study: Samples came from the United States, Italy and Spain, spanning acute and convalescent COVID-19. Sources were T cells, B-cell-depleted T cells, or PBMCs; the material itself was cDNA or gDNA.

Measured with immunoSEQ multiplex PCR; TCRdb has only the in-frame clones, and not every one. The repertoire holds 350,000 to 550,000 clones, with 75% to 90% as singletons. The source is a woman in her twenties or thirties with acute or convalescent COVID-19. The sample was peripheral blood.

CDR3 bases: TGCGCCAGCAGTGAGTTGTATATGAACACTGAAGCTTTCTTT. Translating it yields CASSELYMNTEAFF. The chain uses TRBV10-2 and TRBJ1-1; D is ambiguous. The CDR3 is 14 residues long. CDR1 is WSHSY and CDR2 is SAAADI in the germline V gene. V dropped 1 base and J dropped 0 bases, with 6 bases sitting between them.